This TCR beta chain was retrieved from a study of cytomegalovirus exposure and HLA in healthy donors. It was with 60 Vbeta and 13 Jbeta primers that the PCR ran. Sequenced by immunoSEQ multiplex PCR; TCRdb stores in-frame clones only, minus some. The sample records 70,000 or so clones, around 78% being singletons. The germline gives CDR1 MGHRA, CDR2 YSYEKL. Trimming removed 4 bases at V and 6 bases at J, with 16 bases between. This CDR3 has 14 residues. In the case of this clone: Its antigen is still unknown.

Study-level findings and limits: The investigators catalogued 164 TCR beta chains as cytomegalovirus-associated.

The specimen sequenced was PBMCs. The rearrangement joins TRBV4-1 to TRBJ2-7, with D maybe TRBD2 (6 bases). This TCR was sampled from a man between 18 and 29 years old in good health and CMV-seropositive. The CDR3 protein is CASSPSIVGGEQYF. The CDR3 DNA is TGCGCCAGCAGCCCCTCTATAGTGGGGGGCGAGCAGTACTTC.